This T cell receptor beta chain was documented in a study of control samples from healthy donors and cancer patients. Trimming stripped 3 bases from V and 1 base from J, with 10 bases between. The CDR3 consists of 15 residues. From germline, CDR1 is SNHLY and CDR2 FYNNEI. Libraries were prepared by immunoSEQ multiplex PCR; TCRdb keeps only in-frame clonotypes and omits some of them. The sample records over 60,000 clones, approximately 90% being singletons. The TCR sequence derives from a woman aged 60-75 years with head and neck cancer. This rearrangement joins TRBV2 to TRBJ1-5; TRBD1 might be the D (5 bases). Sequenced input: PBMCs. The CDR3 nucleotides are TGTGCCAGCAGTGACCAGGGTCGAAGCAATCAGCCCCAGCATTTT. It is translated as CASSDQGRSNQPQHF.